These T cell receptor beta chains were read from a single sample in a study of cytomegalovirus exposure and HLA in healthy donors. The repertoire was sequenced with immunoSEQ multiplex PCR; TCRdb's copy has only in-frame clones and lacks some. The sample holds 95,000 to 150,000 clones, 15% to 20% seen once. The sequenced material came from PBMCs. The receptors were gathered from a female donor in good health and CMV-seropositive. The CDR3 runs from the conserved cysteine through the conserved F or W. The order of the fields is clone size, J gene, V gene, D gene, CDR3 protein, CDR3 DNA. The D gene is left open where the match is weak. The size of a clone is reported for some rows only, either as once, few or many, or as a class for expanded clones.

few TRBJ2-1 TRBV5-1 TRBD1 CASSLGAGTGEHNEQFF TGCGCCAGCAGCTTGGGCGCCGGGACAGGGGAGCACAATGAGCAGTTCTTC
- TRBJ2-3 TRBV29-1 TRBD2 CSVEGLAGGLDTQYF TGCAGCGTTGAGGGACTAGCGGGGGGCCTAGATACGCAGTATTTT
once TRBJ2-2 TRBV4-3 TRBD2 CASSRRTGVAGTGELFF TGCGCCAGCAGCCGTCGGACCGGGGTAGCGGGCACCGGGGAGCTGTTTTTT
many TRBJ2-7 TRBV27 TRBD2 CASSWTSRFEQYF TGTGCCAGCAGTTGGACTAGCAGGTTCGAGCAGTACTTC
few TRBJ2-7 TRBV29-1 TRBD1 CSVTTPDRGLNEQYF TGCAGCGTTACCACCCCGGACAGGGGGCTGAACGAGCAGTACTTC
- TRBJ1-6 TRBV4-3 - CASSQEGASSYNSPLHF TGCGCCAGCAGCCAAGAGGGGGCCAGCTCCTATAATTCACCCCTCCACTTT
few TRBJ1-1 TRBV4-2 TRBD1 CASSQEPGQGFAEAFF TGTGCCAGCAGCCAAGAACCCGGACAGGGGTTCGCTGAAGCTTTCTTT
few TRBJ1-2 TRBV15 - CATSRDQGNYGYTF TGTGCCACCAGCAGAGATCAGGGGAACTATGGCTACACCTTC
few TRBJ1-4 TRBV4-3 TRBD1 CASSQAPGRGNEKLFF TGCGCCAGCAGCCAAGCCCCGGGCAGGGGGAATGAAAAACTGTTTTTT
few TRBJ1-5 TRBV4-1 - CASSQRGSNQPQHF TGCGCCAGCAGCCAAAGGGGGAGCAATCAGCCCCAGCATTTT
- TRBJ1-6 TRBV29-1 TRBD1 CSVRTGGDSPLHF TGCAGCGTCAGGACAGGGGGGGATTCACCCCTCCACTTT
few TRBJ2-1 TRBV6-1 - CASSDRQGSEQFF TGTGCCAGCAGTGACCGTCAGGGGAGTGAGCAGTTCTTC
- TRBJ2-7 TRBV11-1 TRBD1 CASSSGQGGAYEQYF TGTGCCAGCAGCTCGGGACAGGGTGGGGCCTACGAGCAGTACTTC
- TRBJ2-7 TRBV5-1 - CASNEGRGGLYEQYF TGCGCCTCCAATGAGGGCAGGGGTGGTCTCTACGAGCAGTACTTC
- TRBJ2-5 TRBV5-1 - CASSLGQTMNQETQYF TGCGCCAGCAGCTTGGGACAGACCATGAATCAAGAGACCCAGTACTTC
few TRBJ2-7 TRBV23-1 - CASSQSGSSYEQYF TGCGCCAGCAGTCAGAGCGGAAGCTCCTACGAGCAGTACTTC
- TRBJ1-2 TRBV6-1 - CASTFTRNYGYTF TGTGCCAGCACCTTTACACGAAACTATGGCTACACCTTC
- TRBJ2-1 TRBV6-5 TRBD1 CASRPGQGLREEQFF TGTGCCAGCCGACCTGGACAGGGGCTTAGGGAGGAGCAGTTCTTC
few TRBJ2-7 TRBV5-6 TRBD1 CASSGTFGTGLSSYYEQYF TGTGCCAGCAGCGGAACCTTTGGGACAGGCCTTTCCTCCTACTACGAGCAGTACTTC
few TRBJ2-6 TRBV4-1 - CASSQRGGQPGSGANVLTF TGCGCCAGCAGCCAGAGGGGGGGGCAACCTGGCTCTGGGGCCAACGTCCTGACTTTC
- TRBJ2-7 TRBV15 TRBD1 CATSRGPGGGRNYEQYF TGTGCCACCAGCAGAGGCCCAGGGGGCGGTAGGAACTACGAGCAGTACTTC
few TRBJ1-5 TRBV6-7 - CASSYSGAQPQHF TGTGCCAGCAGTTACTCGGGGGCTCAGCCCCAGCATTTT
- TRBJ2-1 TRBV9 TRBD2 CASSFSGTSNEQFF TGTGCCAGCAGCTTCAGCGGGACTAGCAATGAGCAGTTCTTC
- TRBJ2-2 TRBV28 TRBD1 CASTTLLGTGANGELFF TGTGCCAGCACCACCCTCCTTGGGACAGGGGCGAACGGGGAGCTGTTTTTT
- TRBJ2-3 TRBV5-6 - CASSYSSTDTQYF TGTGCCAGCAGCTATTCTAGCACAGATACGCAGTATTTT
- TRBJ1-2 TRBV27 TRBD1 CASSPSTGETNYGYTF TGTGCCAGCAGTCCCTCGACAGGGGAGACTAACTATGGCTACACCTTC
few TRBJ2-7 TRBV6-6 - CASTQDDRGSGYEQYF TGTGCCAGCACCCAAGATGACCGGGGATCTGGGTACGAGCAGTACTTC
- TRBJ1-1 TRBV7-8 - CASSPRRQLRNTEAFF TGTGCCAGCAGCCCTAGGAGACAGTTAAGGAACACTGAAGCTTTCTTT
- TRBJ2-7 TRBV4-1 - CASSPGTSTYEQYF TGCGCCAGCAGCCCCGGGACTTCGACCTACGAGCAGTACTTC
- TRBJ2-3 TRBV4-2 - CASSQGAAARTDTQYF TGTGCCAGCAGCCAGGGGGCTGCCGCCCGCACAGATACGCAGTATTTT
few TRBJ2-7 TRBV7-9 TRBD2 CASSLQGLGLHEQYF TGTGCCAGCAGCTTACAGGGACTAGGTCTCCACGAGCAGTACTTC
- TRBJ2-6 TRBV5-6 - CASSPAVSGANVLTF TGTGCCAGCAGCCCCGCAGTCTCTGGGGCCAACGTCCTGACTTTC
few TRBJ2-3 TRBV5-1 TRBD2 CASSLRAGGDTQYF TGCGCCAGCAGCTTGAGAGCGGGGGGAGATACGCAGTATTTT
- TRBJ1-2 TRBV19 - CASTPVSLHNYGYTF TGTGCCAGTACCCCCGTATCCTTACACAACTATGGCTACACCTTC